This T cell receptor beta chain was documented in a study of shared clonotypes between healthy human individuals. Several immunoSEQ plates held equal portions of the genomic DNA taken from each subset. The table came from immunoSEQ multiplex PCR; TCRdb's copy has only in-frame clones and leaves some out. The data contain around 700,000 clones, around 72% of them seen just once; the ten biggest clones take up around 2%. The CDR3 has 13 amino acids. The V gene lost 1 base and the J gene lost 6 bases, with 10 bases spanning the gap. Germline values: CDR1 SQVTM, CDR2 ANQGSEA. Input material: memory CD4+ T cells sorted from blood. Subset defined: CD45RA-negative fraction. The chain employs TRBV29-1 and TRBJ2-1; no reliable D call. The TCR sequence derives from a woman in her 30s in good health. For the CDR3, the DNA is TGCAGCGTTGAAGGTCAGCTCCGCAATGAGCAGTTCTTC. Translation gives CSVEGQLRNEQFF.